Listed here are 27 T cell receptor beta chains from one sample, sequenced in a study of early T cells in non-severe SARS-CoV-2 infection. TCRdb itself ran the 5' RACE reads through MiXCR, one entry per CDR3 protein. This table has some 30,000 distinct CDR3 sequences, about 4.6% appearing once. The sample comprised whole blood. Receptor source: an adult who was a healthcare worker with PCR-confirmed SARS-CoV-2 infection or an uninfected control (not recorded which).

This clonotype was detected many times. The J gene is TRBJ1-2, the V gene TRBV7-2; unclear D gene. Germline values: CDR1 SGHTA, CDR2 FQGNSA. The CDR3 runs 17 residues. The ends were cut back, 1 base at V and 4 bases at J, with 19 bases in the middle. In DNA form, the CDR3 reads TGTGCCAGCAGCTTAGATCCCTTGCAGGAGGAGGCCTATGGCTACACCTTC. Amino acids: CASSLDPLQEEAYGYTF. Filled out from reference TRBV7-2 and TRBJ1-2, the complete variable domain reads GAGVSQSPSNKVTEKGKDVELRCDPISGHTALYWYRQSLGQGLEFLIYFQGNSAPDKSGLPSDRFSAERTGGSVSTLTIQRTQQEDSAVYLCASSLDPLQEEAYGYTFGSGTRLTVV.

In this sample, this clonotype turned up many times. The chain recombines TRBV10-3 with TRBJ2-3; 7 bases are shared with TRBD2. The J segment lost 2 bases and the V segment lost 6 bases, leaving 14 bases of the junction unmatched. Germline V gene lookup returns CDR1 ENHRY and CDR2 SYGVKD. This CDR3 is built from 17 residues. The CDR3 loop reads CAIRAHHSAGFTDTQYF. CDR3 nucleotide sequence: TGTGCCATCAGGGCCCACCACTCAGCGGGGTTCACAGATACGCAGTATTTT.

This clonotype was counted many times. J is TRBJ1-5 and V is TRBV5-5, with D possibly being TRBD1 (5 bases). This CDR3 is 15 amino acids long. Germline V gene lookup returns CDR1 SGHKS and CDR2 YYEKEE (reference sequence). V shed 4 bases and J shed 0 bases, with 11 bases lying between them. The CDR3 region is CASSPREDSNQPQHF. The CDR3 DNA is TGTGCCAGCAGCCCCAGGGAGGATAGCAATCAGCCCCAGCATTTT.

The sample holds many counts of this clonotype. The genes are TRBV5-1 and TRBJ2-1; no reliable D call. The CDR3 has 15 residues. Germline CDR1 is SGHRS and CDR2 is YFSETQ. With 0 bases removed from V and 0 bases from J, the gap between germline ends came to 7 bases. The CDR3: CASSLEESSYNEQFF. The CDR3 coding sequence is TGCGCCAGCAGCTTGGAGGAGAGCTCCTACAATGAGCAGTTCTTC.

This clonotype occurred many times. This chain uses TRBV29-1 with TRBJ2-7; 9 nucleotides line up with TRBD2. The CDR3 is 13 amino acids. CDR1 and CDR2 from the germline V gene are SQVTM and ANQGSEA. V lost 2 bases and J lost 5; bases outside the gene matches: 4. CDR3 in amino acids: CSVERSGSHEQYF. CDR3 DNA sequence: TGCAGCGTTGAACGTAGCGGGAGCCACGAGCAGTACTTC.

The table lists this clonotype with many counts. This chain uses TRBV4-1 with TRBJ2-1; the match to TRBD2 covers 12 bases. The CDR3 length is 16 residues. V dropped 4 bases and J dropped 2; count of bases not matched to a gene: 3. From germline, CDR1 is MGHRA and CDR2 YSYEKL. The CDR3 reads CASSLGLAGTYNEQFF. The CDR3 region has the DNA TGCGCCAGCAGCCTGGGACTAGCGGGCACCTACAATGAGCAGTTCTTC.

In this sample, this clonotype turned up many times. V is TRBV6-5 and J is TRBJ2-4, with D perhaps matching TRBD2 (6 bases). The V end was cut by 0 bases, the J end by 2 bases, with 11 bases between. Per germline, CDR1 MNHEY and CDR2 SVGAGI. There are 16 residues in the CDR3. The CDR3 sequence is CASSYSRAGSKNIQYF. The CDR3 DNA reads TGTGCCAGCAGTTACTCGAGGGCGGGGTCCAAAAACATTCAGTACTTC.

The chain recombines TRBV7-2 with TRBJ2-3; tentatively, D is TRBD1 (5 bases). CDR3 length equals 19 residues. Germline V CDR1 and CDR2: SGHTA, FQGNSA. The V gene lost 6 bases and the J gene lost 1 base, with 26 bases spanning the gap. The CDR3 reads CASRRRAGPSSVGTDTQYF. The DNA for the CDR3 is TGTGCCAGCAGACGCCGGGCAGGGCCCTCCTCCGTTGGCACAGATACGCAGTATTTT.

This clonotype showed up many times. This chain uses TRBV4-2 with TRBJ2-7; D call uncertain. CDR1 LGHNA and CDR2 YNFKEQ come from the germline V gene. The CDR3 length is 15 residues. With 3 bases removed from V and 4 bases from J, the gap between germline ends came to 16 bases. The CDR3 DNA sequence: TGTGCCAGCAGCCAGAATAGAGGTTCCAATTACGAGCAGTACTTC. This codes for CASSQNRGSNYEQYF.

Only a few counts were recorded for this clonotype. Here the CDR3 DNA reads TGTGCCAGTACAGGGGCAAGTCGCACCGGGGAGCTGTTTTTT. Encoded protein: CASTGASRTGELFF. The chain links TRBV6-2 or TRBV6-3 to TRBJ2-2, with TRBD1 identical over 7 bases. CDR1 and CDR2 (germline): MNHEY, SVGEGT. The V segment lost 9 bases and the J segment 4 bases; nucleotides outside the gene matches: 8. The CDR3 has 14 residues.

This clonotype showed up many times. The genes are TRBV10-3 and TRBJ2-2, with unresolved D. Germline CDR1 reads ENHRY; CDR2 reads SYGVKD. V was clipped by 10 bases and J by 7 bases, with 16 bases between them. The CDR3 has 13 amino acids. DNA for the CDR3: TGTGCCAGCAGGTCCGGATGGGACGGGGAGCTGTTTTTT. Amino acids: CASRSGWDGELFF.

The table lists this clonotype with many counts. J is TRBJ2-7 and V is TRBV28, with 9 bases lining up with TRBD2. This CDR3 spans 15 amino acids. CDR1 is MDHEN, CDR2 SYDVKM, per germline. The junction had 10 bases not matched to a gene; V was cut back by 6 bases and J by 4 bases. The CDR3: CASRPQGSGRYEQYF. The CDR3 bases are TGTGCCAGCAGGCCACAGGGAAGCGGGAGGTACGAGCAGTACTTC.

About this clonotype: A junction boundary mismatches the germline segment, possibly from a read error. V is TRBV5-1 and J is TRBJ1-6, with TRBD1 as a possible D gene (5 bases). Germline CDR1 and CDR2: SGHRS and YFSETQ. This CDR3 has 14 residues. CDR3 sequence: CASSFSGFNSPLHF. Here the CDR3 DNA reads TGCGCCAGCAGCTTTTCAGGGTTTAATTCACCCCTCCATTTT.

In this sample, this clonotype turned up many times. The chain carries TRBV2 and TRBJ2-1; tentative D call: TRBD1 (5 bases). Trimming took off 4 bases at V and 7 bases at J, with 14 bases between the two ends. Germline values: CDR1 SNHLY, CDR2 FYNNEI. The CDR3 covers 14 residues. The CDR3, as DNA: TGTGCCAGCAGTGGCCTTGCAGGGATAAATGAGCAGTTCTTC. Amino acids: CASSGLAGINEQFF.

This clonotype showed up just a few times. V usage is TRBV7-9 and J usage is TRBJ2-4; the D gene is possibly TRBD1 (6 bases). Trimming took 4 bases from V and 6 from J, leaving 10 bases between them. The CDR3 spans 13 residues. Germline lookup yields CDR1 SEHNR and CDR2 FQNEAQ (reference sequence). The CDR3 region is CASSSGQPNIQYF. The DNA for the CDR3 is TGTGCCAGCAGCTCCGGACAGCCAAACATTCAGTACTTC.

This clonotype was found a few times. The V call is TRBV7-9, the J call TRBJ2-3, with D tentatively TRBD1 (6 bases). This CDR3 spans 16 amino acids. CDR1 is SEHNR and CDR2 is FQNEAQ in the germline V gene (reference sequence). Deletions cut 7 bases from V and 2 bases from J, with 19 bases between. CDR3: CASTPFIGDNTDTQYF. For the CDR3, the DNA is TGTGCCAGCACCCCTTTCATAGGGGACAACACAGATACGCAGTATTTT.

The chain combines TRBV5-6 with TRBJ1-1; 8 bases match TRBD1. Per germline, CDR1 SGHDT and CDR2 YYEEEE. Germline trimming cut 5 bases from V and 5 bases from J; bases unmatched to any gene: 8. The CDR3 consists of 14 residues. CDR3 residues: CASSFQGAATEAFF. In DNA, the CDR3 is TGTGCCAGCAGTTTTCAGGGGGCAGCGACTGAAGCTTTCTTT.

This clonotype was seen many times. The chain couples TRBV7-9 to TRBJ2-7; 9 bases line up with TRBD1. The CDR3 covers 15 residues. Germline values: CDR1 SEHNR, CDR2 FQNEAQ (reference sequence). V was pared by 5 bases and J by 2 bases, with 7 bases of the junction left unmatched. The CDR3 DNA sequence: TGTGCCAGCAGCGGGATCGGGACAGGGACCTACGAGCAGTACTTC. Translating gives CASSGIGTGTYEQYF.

This clonotype was detected many times. The CDR3 reads CARITGRAEAFF. The DNA of the CDR3 is TGTGCCCGGATCACTGGAAGGGCTGAAGCTTTCTTT. The J gene is TRBJ1-1, the V gene TRBV30; D unresolved. Per the germline V gene, CDR1 is GTSNPN and CDR2 is SVGIG (reference sequence). There are 12 residues in the CDR3. V lost 8 bases, J lost 6 bases, and 16 bases lay in between. Filled out from reference TRBV30 and TRBJ1-1, the complete variable domain reads SQTIHQWPATLVQPVGSPLSLECTVEGTSNPNLYWYRQAAGRGLQLLFYSVGIGQISSEVPQNLSASRPQDRQFILSSKKLLLSDSGFYLCARITGRAEAFFGQGTRLTVV.

V usage is TRBV12-3 or TRBV12-4 and J usage is TRBJ2-3, with 10 bases aligning to TRBD2. The CDR3 covers 15 residues. Trimming at V came to 6 bases and at J to 6 bases, leaving 9 bases not matched to a gene. CDR3 DNA: TGTGCCAGCAGCCCTCGCGCAGCGGGAGGGGATACGCAGTATTTT. The encoded protein is CASSPRAAGGDTQYF.

Many counts were recorded for this clonotype. This chain joins TRBV28 and TRBJ2-3; D remains ambiguous. CDR3 length equals 14 residues. Trimming pared 3 bases from V and 2 bases from J, leaving 9 bases between. Germline CDR1 and CDR2: MDHEN and SYDVKM. The CDR3: CASSLGQNTDTQYF. Here the CDR3 DNA reads TGTGCCAGCAGTTTGGGTCAGAACACAGATACGCAGTATTTT.

In its sample, this clonotype was seen many times. The chain uses TRBV7-3 and TRBJ2-3; 10 bases are a match to TRBD1. Per germline, CDR1 SGHTA and CDR2 FQGTGA. V lost 5 bases to trimming and J lost 6 bases; unmatched junction nucleotides: 8. This CDR3 region has 15 residues. The chain's CDR3 is CASSLWTGGLDTQYF. The DNA of the CDR3 is TGTGCCAGCAGCCTTTGGACAGGGGGTTTGGATACGCAGTATTTT. Full variable domain (outside the CDR3, taken from reference TRBV7-3 and TRBJ2-3): GAGVSQTPSNKVTEKGKYVELRCDPISGHTALYWYRQSLGQGPEFLIYFQGTGAADDSGLPNDRFFAVRPEGSVSTLKIQRTERGDSAVYLCASSLWTGGLDTQYFGPGTRLTVL.

This clonotype showed up many times. The V gene is TRBV10-3, the J gene TRBJ1-2; D remains unclear. Trimming took off 0 bases at V and 3 bases at J, with 5 bases between the two ends. CDR1 is ENHRY and CDR2 is SYGVKD in the germline V gene. The CDR3 contains 13 residues. The CDR3 region is CAISESEYYGYTF. The DNA of the CDR3 is TGTGCCATCAGTGAGTCGGAGTACTATGGCTACACCTTC.

This clonotype was recorded at least ten times. The J gene is TRBJ2-5, the V gene TRBV28; D not certain. Deletions cut 5 bases from V and 3 bases from J, with 7 bases between. CDR1 is MDHEN, CDR2 SYDVKM, per germline. This CDR3 comprises 12 residues. In DNA, the CDR3 is TGTGCCAGCAGTCCACCGGAAGAGACCCAGTACTTC. Translated: CASSPPEETQYF.

This clonotype was counted many times. This sequence joins TRBV28 and TRBJ2-5; no clear D gene. V lost 7 bases and J lost 5, with 17 bases in between. Germline V gene lookup returns CDR1 MDHEN and CDR2 SYDVKM. The CDR3 is 14 amino acids. The CDR3, as DNA: TGTGCCAGCACCCCCCGGGTCAGGACGGAGACCCAGTACTTC. Amino acid sequence: CASTPRVRTETQYF.

This clonotype was observed many times. The V and J genes are TRBV6-2 or TRBV6-3 and TRBJ2-1; 7 bases agree with TRBD1. Germline V gives CDR1 MNHEY, CDR2 SVGEGT. V was pared by 5 bases and J by 3 bases, with 10 bases of the junction left unmatched. CDR3 length equals 16 residues. The CDR3 sequence is CASSRVWDSYYNEQFF. Written as DNA, the CDR3 is TGTGCCAGCAGTCGGGTGTGGGACAGCTACTACAATGAGCAGTTCTTC.

The chain combines TRBV20-1 with TRBJ2-3; 7 bases line up with TRBD2. Looked up from germline, CDR1 is DFQATT and CDR2 is SNEGSKA (reference sequence). The V gene end was trimmed by 5 bases and the J gene end by 5 bases; junction bases not matched to a gene: 13. The CDR3 extends over 15 amino acids. The CDR3 nucleotides read TGCAGTGCTCCGACCCCAGCGGGACGGGAAGATACGCAGTATTTT. Translated, it gives CSAPTPAGREDTQYF.